This is a list of T cell receptor beta chains from one sample in a study of blood T cell repertoires in COVID-19. Produced via immunoSEQ multiplex PCR; TCRdb's table is partial and in-frame only. The sample has 300,000 to 450,000 clones, about 87% seen once. Sequenced material: PBMCs or T cells enriched from blood (not recorded which). These receptors originate from a man aged 35 to 55 in a cohort exposed to, infected with or recovered from COVID-19 (not recorded which). Both conserved end residues are part of each CDR3. D genes are given only for firm matches. A clone size is listed for some rows: how often the clone was seen (once, few, many), or a class if it is expanded.

TRBJ1-1 - - TRBV9 CASSYRTVSNTEAFF TGTGCCAGCAGCTACCGGACAGTCTCAAACACTGAAGCTTTCTTT
TRBJ2-3 - TRBD1 TRBV11-2 CASSLVDIGRGQDTQYF TGTGCCAGCAGCTTAGTTGATATCGGCAGGGGGCAGGATACGCAGTATTTT
TRBJ2-1 - TRBD2 TRBV14 CASRLEGGRAIDEQFF TGTGCCAGCAGACTCGAAGGCGGGAGGGCCATTGATGAGCAGTTCTTC
TRBJ2-1 - TRBD2 TRBV6-5 CASSWTSGRSEQFF TGTGCCAGCAGTTGGACTAGCGGGAGATCTGAGCAGTTCTTC
TRBJ2-2 - - TRBV5-4 CASSLSAGRYAGELFF TGTGCCAGCAGCTTGTCCGCAGGGCGGTACGCCGGGGAGCTGTTTTTT
TRBJ2-1 - TRBD2 TRBV29-1 CSAKLAGNYNEQFF TGCAGCGCGAAACTAGCGGGGAACTACAATGAGCAGTTCTTC
TRBJ2-5 - - TRBV7-9 CASSIQSQETQYF TGTGCCAGCAGTATACAGAGCCAAGAGACCCAGTACTTC
TRBJ2-1 - TRBD1 TRBV6-2/TRBV6-3 CASSYPSRDRVFYEQFF TGTGCCAGCAGTTACCCTTCCCGGGACAGAGTATTCTATGAGCAGTTCTTC
TRBJ1-6 - - TRBV14 CASSQGGGAGPLHF TGTGCCAGCAGCCAAGGAGGGGGAGCCGGACCCCTCCACTTT
TRBJ1-2 - TRBD1 TRBV28 CASSTGGTGIYGYTF TGTGCCAGCAGTACCGGTGGGACAGGGATTTATGGCTACACCTTC
TRBJ2-1 - TRBD1 TRBV6-4 CASSRTGEGDEQFF TGTGCCAGCAGTAGGACAGGGGAGGGCGATGAGCAGTTCTTC
TRBJ1-2 - TRBD1 TRBV7-2 CASSLDEGGLSNYGYTF TGTGCCAGCAGCTTAGATGAAGGGGGCCTTTCTAACTATGGCTACACCTTC
TRBJ1-1 - - TRBV6-5 CASEDRMNTEAFF TGTGCCAGCGAAGACAGGATGAACACTGAAGCTTTCTTT
TRBJ1-3 few - TRBV5-6 CASSLEAVSGNTIYF TGTGCCAGCAGCTTGGAGGCGGTCTCTGGAAACACCATATATTTT
TRBJ1-4 - - TRBV28 CASSFTGQATNEKLFF TGTGCCAGCAGTTTTACAGGACAAGCAACTAATGAAAAACTGTTTTTT
TRBJ2-1 - TRBD2 TRBV29-1 CSVEPDRSGRLGEQFF TGCAGCGTTGAGCCAGACCGTAGCGGGAGACTGGGTGAGCAGTTCTTC
TRBJ2-3 - TRBD1 TRBV10-1 CASSGQGITDTQYF TGCGCCAGCAGTGGACAGGGGATCACAGATACGCAGTATTTT
TRBJ1-1 - - TRBV13 CASSLTESGTEAFF TGTGCCAGCAGCTTAACGGAGTCGGGCACTGAAGCTTTCTTT
TRBJ2-1 - TRBD2 TRBV3-1/TRBV3-2 CASSRSGGSGNEQFF TGTGCCAGCAGCCGGAGCGGGGGTAGTGGGAATGAGCAGTTCTTC
TRBJ2-7 - - TRBV5-4 CASSFPGAGSYEQYF TGTGCCAGCAGCTTCCCCGGAGCTGGCTCCTACGAGCAGTACTTC
TRBJ1-2 - TRBD1 TRBV28 CASSPGTGYSGYTF TGTGCCAGCAGCCCCGGGACAGGGTATAGTGGCTACACCTTC
TRBJ1-1 - TRBD1 TRBV9 CASSASARGRTEAFF TGTGCCAGCAGCGCCTCCGCCAGGGGGCGGACTGAAGCTTTCTTT
TRBJ1-6 few - TRBV19 CASSIDRGIGSPLHF TGTGCCAGTAGTATAGATCGAGGAATTGGTTCACCCCTCCACTTT
TRBJ2-7 - TRBD2 TRBV28 CASTVSGMESYEQYF TGTGCCAGCACCGTTAGCGGGATGGAGTCCTACGAGCAGTACTTC
TRBJ1-5 - - TRBV19 CASSIRGSNQPQHF TGTGCCAGTAGTATTAGGGGTAGCAATCAGCCCCAGCATTTT
TRBJ1-5 - - TRBV2 CASREQGRGNQPQHF TGTGCCAGCAGGGAGCAGGGGCGCGGCAATCAGCCCCAGCATTTT
TRBJ1-1 - - TRBV7-8 CASSLRENTEAFF TGTGCCAGCAGCTTAAGAGAGAACACTGAAGCTTTCTTT
TRBJ2-1 - TRBD1 TRBV6-1 CASSEAGQGLNEQFF TGTGCCAGCAGTGAAGCGGGACAGGGTTTGAATGAGCAGTTCTTC
TRBJ2-1 - TRBD1 TRBV18 CASSPDRDKFF TGTGCCAGCTCACCGGACAGGGATAAGTTCTTC
TRBJ2-5 once TRBD1 TRBV7-9 CASSEQGGIETQYF TGTGCCAGCAGCGAACAGGGGGGAATAGAGACCCAGTACTTC
TRBJ2-1 - TRBD2 TRBV11-2 CASSLVLADNEQFF TGTGCCAGCAGCTTAGTACTAGCGGACAATGAGCAGTTCTTC
TRBJ2-7 - - TRBV7-8 CASSESAPSYEQYF TGTGCCAGCAGTGAAAGCGCACCCTCCTACGAGCAGTACTTC
TRBJ2-5 - - TRBV5-1 CASSKGYLQETQYF TGCGCCAGCTCTAAGGGGTACCTCCAAGAGACCCAGTACTTC
TRBJ1-2 - - TRBV4-1 CASSQRTVELANYGYTF TGCGCCAGCAGCCAGAGGACAGTCGAGTTAGCTAACTATGGCTACACCTTC
TRBJ2-2 - - TRBV15 CATSRDRGFTGELFF TGTGCCACCAGCAGAGATAGGGGTTTCACCGGGGAGCTGTTTTTT
TRBJ2-5 - - TRBV11-3 CASSFGLTSGETQYF TGTGCCAGCAGCTTCGGATTAACTAGTGGGGAGACCCAGTACTTC
TRBJ2-7 - - TRBV6-5 CASSYSGSGSSYEQYF TGTGCCAGCAGTTACTCAGGTAGCGGAAGCTCCTACGAGCAGTACTTC
TRBJ2-1 once TRBD2 TRBV7-2 CASSGLAEYNEQFF TGTGCCAGCAGCGGACTAGCCGAATACAATGAGCAGTTCTTC
TRBJ2-7 - - TRBV4-2 CASSQSHYEQYF TGTGCCAGCAGCCAATCCCACTACGAGCAGTACTTC
TRBJ2-7 few TRBD2 TRBV11-1 CASSLLAGPYEQYF TGTGCCAGCAGCTTACTAGCGGGTCCGTACGAGCAGTACTTC
TRBJ2-1 - TRBD1 TRBV18 CASSRPAGQVYEQFF TGTGCCAGCTCACGTCCGGCGGGACAGGTCTATGAGCAGTTCTTC
TRBJ2-1 - - TRBV23-1 CASSQSRDRPPHNEQFF TGCGCCAGCAGTCAATCGCGGGACAGACCTCCCCACAATGAGCAGTTCTTC
TRBJ2-4 - TRBD2 TRBV2 CASSERTSGRSAAKNIQYF TGTGCCAGCAGTGAGCGGACTAGCGGGAGAAGTGCGGCCAAAAACATTCAGTACTTC
TRBJ1-6 - TRBD1 TRBV18 CASSLTSGQGGSPLHF TGTGCCAGCTCCCTCACCTCCGGACAGGGAGGTTCACCCCTCCACTTT
TRBJ2-1 - - TRBV2 CASSELGAGDEQFF TGTGCCAGCAGTGAATTGGGGGCGGGTGATGAGCAGTTCTTC
TRBJ2-1 - - TRBV27 CASSYSRYNEQFF TGTGCCAGCAGTTACTCCCGATACAATGAGCAGTTCTTC
TRBJ2-1 few - TRBV4-2 CASSPRQDDEQFF TGTGCCAGCAGCCCCCGACAAGACGATGAGCAGTTCTTC
TRBJ2-1 - TRBD2 TRBV30 CAWSSLAGAVNEQFF TGTGCCTGGAGCTCCCTAGCGGGAGCCGTTAATGAGCAGTTCTTC
TRBJ1-2 - TRBD1 TRBV30 CAWSPTGGWGYTF TGTGCCTGGAGTCCAACAGGGGGATGGGGCTACACCTTC
TRBJ1-5 - - TRBV13 CASSLWTEANQPQHF TGTGCCAGCAGCTTATGGACAGAAGCGAATCAGCCCCAGCATTTT
TRBJ1-5 - TRBD1 TRBV7-9 CASSLAGQGNQPQHF TGTGCCAGCAGCTTAGCCGGACAGGGTAATCAGCCCCAGCATTTT
TRBJ1-2 - - TRBV6-6 CASSPSGLYGYTF TGTGCCAGCAGTCCCAGCGGGCTCTATGGCTACACCTTC
TRBJ2-2 once TRBD2 TRBV9 CASSPRTSGSTGELFF TGTGCCAGCAGCCCAAGGACTAGCGGATCCACCGGGGAGCTGTTTTTT
TRBJ2-7 - - TRBV13 CASSLFGGGSYEQYF TGTGCCAGCAGCTTATTCGGGGGTGGGTCGTACGAGCAGTACTTC
TRBJ1-6 - TRBD1 TRBV2 CASSEGTGGIAPLHF TGTGCCAGCAGTGAAGGGACAGGGGGCATTGCACCCCTCCACTTT
TRBJ2-5 - - TRBV14 CASSRGGNRETQYF TGTGCCAGCAGCCGAGGGGGAAACAGAGAGACCCAGTACTTC
TRBJ2-1 few - TRBV7-9 CASSATGREQFF TGTGCCAGCAGCGCGACAGGGAGGGAGCAGTTCTTC